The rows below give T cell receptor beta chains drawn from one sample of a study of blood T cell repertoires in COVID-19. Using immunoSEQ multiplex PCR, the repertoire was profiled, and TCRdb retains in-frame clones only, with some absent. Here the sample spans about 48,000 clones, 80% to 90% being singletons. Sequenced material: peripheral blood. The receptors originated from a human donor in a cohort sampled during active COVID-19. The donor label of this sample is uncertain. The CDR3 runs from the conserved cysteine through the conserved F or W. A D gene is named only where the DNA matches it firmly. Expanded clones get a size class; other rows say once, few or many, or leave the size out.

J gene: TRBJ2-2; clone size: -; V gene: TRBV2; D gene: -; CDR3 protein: CASKYDTGELFF; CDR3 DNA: TGTGCCAGCAAATATGACACCGGGGAGCTGTTTTTT
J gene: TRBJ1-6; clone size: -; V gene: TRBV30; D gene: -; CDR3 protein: CARRADSSYNSPLHF; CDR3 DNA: TGTGCCCGGCGGGCAGATAGCTCCTATAATTCACCCCTCCACTTT
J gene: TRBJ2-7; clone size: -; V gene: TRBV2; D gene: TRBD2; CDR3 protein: CASSAWTSVYDSSYEQYF; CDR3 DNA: TGTGCCAGCAGTGCTTGGACTAGCGTATACGACAGCTCCTACGAGCAGTACTTC
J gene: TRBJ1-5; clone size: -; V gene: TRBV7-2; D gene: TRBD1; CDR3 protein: CASSFLQGGQPQHF; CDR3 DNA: TGTGCCAGCAGCTTTCTACAGGGGGGTCAGCCCCAGCATTTT
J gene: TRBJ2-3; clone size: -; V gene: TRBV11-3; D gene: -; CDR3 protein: CASSESRGQLVQYF; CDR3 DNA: TGTGCCAGCAGCGAAAGTAGGGGACAATTGGTGCAGTATTTT
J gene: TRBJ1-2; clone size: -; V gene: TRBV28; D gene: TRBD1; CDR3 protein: CATEDRGSYGYTF; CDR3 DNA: TGTGCCACCGAGGACAGGGGATCCTATGGCTACACCTTC
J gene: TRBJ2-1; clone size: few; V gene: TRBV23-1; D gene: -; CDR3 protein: CASPRPVCYNEQFF; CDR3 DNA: TGCGCCAGCCCGAGGCCGGTCTGTTACAATGAGCAGTTCTTC
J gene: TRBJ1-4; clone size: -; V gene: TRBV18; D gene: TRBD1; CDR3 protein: CASSSLPQTGLNEKLFF; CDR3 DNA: TGTGCCAGCTCATCCCTTCCCCAGACAGGGTTAAATGAAAAACTGTTTTTT
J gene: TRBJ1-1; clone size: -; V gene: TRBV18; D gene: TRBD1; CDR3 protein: CASSQRGGRGTEAFF; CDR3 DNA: TGTGCCAGCTCACAACGAGGGGGCCGGGGCACTGAAGCTTTCTTT
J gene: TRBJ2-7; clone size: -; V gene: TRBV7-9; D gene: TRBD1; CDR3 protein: CASSGGQGGPYEQYF; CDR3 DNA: TGTGCCAGCAGCGGAGGACAGGGGGGCCCCTACGAGCAGTACTTC
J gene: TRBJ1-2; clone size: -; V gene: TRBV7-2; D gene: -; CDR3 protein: CASSPDFYGYTF; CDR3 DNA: TGTGCCAGCAGCCCGGACTTCTATGGCTACACCTTC
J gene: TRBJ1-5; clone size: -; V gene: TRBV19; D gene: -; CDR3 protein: CASRGRDLQPQHF; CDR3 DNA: TGTGCCAGCCGTGGACGGGATCTTCAGCCCCAGCATTTT
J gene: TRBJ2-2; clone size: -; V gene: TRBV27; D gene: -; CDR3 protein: CASSWAGAGELFF; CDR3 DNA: TGTGCCAGCAGTTGGGCAGGGGCCGGGGAGCTGTTTTTT
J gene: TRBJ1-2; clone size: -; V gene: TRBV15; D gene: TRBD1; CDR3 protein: CATSSAEDRSGLGYTF; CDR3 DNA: TGTGCCACCAGCAGCGCCGAGGACAGGTCGGGGCTTGGCTACACCTTC
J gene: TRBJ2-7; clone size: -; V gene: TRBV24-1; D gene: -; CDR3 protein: CATSDGGYEQYF; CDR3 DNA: TGTGCCACCAGTGATGGGGGGTACGAGCAGTACTTC
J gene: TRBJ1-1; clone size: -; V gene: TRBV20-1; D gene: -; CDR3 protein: CSASRKTEAFF; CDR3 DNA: TGCAGTGCTAGCAGGAAAACTGAAGCTTTCTTT
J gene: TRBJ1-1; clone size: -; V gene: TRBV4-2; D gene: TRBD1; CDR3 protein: CASSQSGGQGAAAEAFF; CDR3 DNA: TGTGCCAGCAGCCAATCCGGGGGACAGGGAGCAGCCGCTGAAGCTTTCTTT
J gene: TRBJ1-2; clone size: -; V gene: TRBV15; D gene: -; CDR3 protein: CATSRDRVAGPRYGYTF; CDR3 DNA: TGTGCCACCAGCAGAGACCGAGTGGCAGGGCCTAGGTATGGCTACACCTTC
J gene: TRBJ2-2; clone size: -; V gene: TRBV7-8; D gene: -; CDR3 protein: CASLTGSNTGELFF; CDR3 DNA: TGTGCCAGCCTTACAGGTTCGAACACCGGGGAGCTGTTTTTT
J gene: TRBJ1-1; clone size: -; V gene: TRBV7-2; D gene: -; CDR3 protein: CASSYSVPVNTEAFF; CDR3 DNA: TGTGCCAGCAGTTATTCTGTTCCGGTGAACACTGAAGCTTTCTTT
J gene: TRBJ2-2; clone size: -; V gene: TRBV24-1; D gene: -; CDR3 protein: CATSDSRHFANTGELFF; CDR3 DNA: TGTGCCACCAGTGATTCCCGACATTTCGCGAACACCGGGGAGCTGTTTTTT
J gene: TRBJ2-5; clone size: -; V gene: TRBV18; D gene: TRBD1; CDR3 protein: CASSPGQSQETQYF; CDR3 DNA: TGTGCCAGCTCTCCGGGACAGTCTCAAGAGACCCAGTACTTC
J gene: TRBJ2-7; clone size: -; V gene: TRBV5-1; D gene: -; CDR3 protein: CASSLGQGLAITYEQYF; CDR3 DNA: TGCGCCAGCAGCTTGGGTCAGGGGTTGGCAATAACCTACGAGCAGTACTTC
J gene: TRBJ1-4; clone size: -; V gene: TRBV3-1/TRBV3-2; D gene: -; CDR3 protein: CASSQRTAGEKLFF; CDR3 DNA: TGTGCCAGCAGCCAACGGACAGCCGGGGAAAAACTGTTTTTT
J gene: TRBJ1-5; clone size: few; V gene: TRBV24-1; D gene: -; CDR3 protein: CATSKAGEAQPQHF; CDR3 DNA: TGTGCCACCAGTAAAGCCGGGGAGGCTCAGCCCCAGCATTTT
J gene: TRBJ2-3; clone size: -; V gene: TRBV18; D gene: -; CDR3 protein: CASSRLKAADTQYF; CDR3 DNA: TGTGCCAGCTCACGTCTCAAGGCGGCAGATACGCAGTATTTT
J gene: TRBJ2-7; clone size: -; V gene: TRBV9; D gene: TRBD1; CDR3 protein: CASSAGGTGSSYEQYF; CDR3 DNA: TGTGCCAGCAGCGCCGGAGGGACAGGGAGCTCCTACGAGCAGTACTTC
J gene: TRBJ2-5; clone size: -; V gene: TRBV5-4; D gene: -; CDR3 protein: CASSTGESQETQYF; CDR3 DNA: TGTGCCAGCAGCACAGGAGAGAGTCAAGAGACCCAGTACTTC
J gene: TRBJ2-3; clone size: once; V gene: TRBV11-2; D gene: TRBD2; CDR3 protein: CASSSTLLAGGRTDTQYF; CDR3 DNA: TGTGCCAGCAGCTCCACGCTTCTAGCGGGGGGACGCACAGATACGCAGTATTTT
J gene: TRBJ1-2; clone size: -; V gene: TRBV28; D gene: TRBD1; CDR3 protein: CASSSFRDRSYGYTF; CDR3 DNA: TGTGCCAGCTCTAGCTTCCGGGACAGGTCCTATGGCTACACCTTC
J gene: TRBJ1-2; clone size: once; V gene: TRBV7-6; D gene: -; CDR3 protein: CASSHLGGYGYTF; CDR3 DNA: TGTGCCAGCAGCCATCTGGGGGGCTATGGCTACACCTTC
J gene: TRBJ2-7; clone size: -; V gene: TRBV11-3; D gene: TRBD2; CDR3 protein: CASASGSSYEQYF; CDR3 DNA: TGTGCCAGCGCTAGCGGGAGCTCCTACGAGCAGTACTTC
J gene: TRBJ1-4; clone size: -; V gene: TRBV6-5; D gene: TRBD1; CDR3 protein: CASIEEGGRLVELFF; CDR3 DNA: TGTGCCAGCATCGAGGAAGGGGGCCGTCTAGTAGAACTGTTTTTT
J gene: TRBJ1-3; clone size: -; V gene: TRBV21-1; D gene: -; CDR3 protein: CASSNQNPGRGPGNTIYF; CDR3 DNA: TGTGCCAGCAGCAATCAGAATCCGGGCAGGGGCCCTGGAAACACCATATATTTT
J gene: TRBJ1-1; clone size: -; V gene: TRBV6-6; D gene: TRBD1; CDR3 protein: CASSSQLVGGLTEAFF; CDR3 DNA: TGTGCCAGCAGTTCCCAGTTAGTAGGGGGCCTCACTGAAGCTTTCTTT